The present T cell receptor (beta chain) was sequenced within a study of blood T cell repertoires in COVID-19. The junction had 13 bases not matched to a gene; V was cut back by 3 bases and J by 4 bases. This CDR3 comprises 19 residues. The germline V gene encodes CDR1 LGHDT and CDR2 YNNKEL (reference sequence). Seattle's cohort entered during active infection and was followed longitudinally. The authors' processing: For nucleated cells, counts were estimated from reference gene primer amplification. Assay: immunoSEQ multiplex PCR; the TCRdb copy retains only in-frame clones and omits some. V, J and clone size reflect that table, while D and trimming were determined from the DNA. Here the sample spans about 200,000 clones, 70% to 80% being singletons.

The V call is TRBV3-1 (or the pseudogene TRBV3-2), the J call TRBJ2-5; 14 bases agree with TRBD2. The sequence derives from a woman aged 40 to 55 with COVID-19, enrolled during active disease. Sequences were obtained from peripheral blood. The CDR3, as DNA: TGTGCCAGCAGCCAGTACGCCGGGACTAGCGGGAGTAGGGGAGAGACCCAGTACTTC. This translates into CASSQYAGTSGSRGETQYF.